This T cell receptor beta chain was recovered during a study of blood T cells in healthy people across ages. Findings and limits, study-wide: In long-lived donors, naive CD4+ cell counts and diversity exceeded those of aged donors.

The CDR3 is made up of 16 amino acids. Germline CDR1 is LNHDA and CDR2 is SQIVND (reference sequence). PCR was performed a second time for roughly 7 to 12 cycles using a sample-barcoded 5' primer and a J-beta primer mix. TCRdb processed the 5' RACE reads anew with MiXCR; each CDR3 protein has one entry. This sample has hundreds of thousands of distinct CDR3 sequences, with 40% to 55% found just once. About this clonotype itself: The antigen is undetermined.

The chain couples TRBV19 to TRBJ2-5; 9 positions match TRBD1. The assigned J gene may be wrong: the sequence end matches TRBJ2-7 better. The TCR sequence derives from a man at least 80 years old in good health. Source material: blood. This CDR3 is CASSIIGGTGFDEQYF. The CDR3 region has the DNA TGTGCCAGTAGTATAATCGGTGGGACAGGGTTCGACGAGCAGTACTTC.